This entry is about one T cell receptor beta chain. What it binds is unknown. Relative to the germline gene, one junction end is altered; a read error may explain this. This sample is drawn from a study of PD-1 blockade in classical Hodgkin lymphoma. About the study: Each patient was given nivolumab 3 mg/kg through a vein every 2 weeks.

Libraries were prepared by immunoSEQ multiplex PCR; TCRdb keeps only in-frame clonotypes and omits some of them. The table includes 10,000 to 13,000 clones, around 72% detected once. Every patient was affected by relapse after autologous stem cell transplantation, while exposure to brentuximab vedotin was not uniform. Study findings and constraints: CD4+ TCR diversity climbed significantly by C4D1, unlike CD8+ TCR diversity. Differences between repertoires have undefined causes, possibly disease activity or prior therapy. Baseline diversity resembling that of newly diagnosed patients was seen in complete responders.

The TCR originated in a human donor with classical Hodgkin lymphoma. The specimen was peripheral blood mononuclear cells (PBMCs), collected at baseline.

The CDR3 is CASSVTSREKRVF. The CDR3 DNA is TGTGCCAGCAGTGTAACGAGCAGGGAAAAGAGAGTCTTC. This chain connects TRBV2 to TRBJ2-1, with D possibly matching TRBD1 (5 bases). The CDR3 runs to 13 residues. Germline assignment: CDR1 SNHLY and CDR2 FYNNEI.